A single sample is the source of the 17 T cell receptor beta chains below, sequenced in a study of prognosis after radiotherapy for stage I lung cancer listed by TCRdb under 2021. TCRdb records Illumina HiSeq 3000 as the sequencer. Two rounds of multiplex PCR were performed to amplify the TCR beta CDR3 region from genomic DNA. In the first round of PCR, primers specific to each TRBV and TRBJ gene were used, and the primer sequences are filed in Chinese patent CN105087789A. TCRdb itself trimmed the public reads at Q25 with fastp, ran MiXCR and retained productive beta chains. One record per CDR3 amino acid sequence lists the most common genes and DNA. This sample holds about 51,000 distinct CDR3 sequences; approximately 30% were observed only once. Of the sample, roughly 9.4% falls within the top ten clones. The material was PBMCs, obtained before or after stereotactic body radiation therapy (not recorded which). These receptors were obtained from a donor aged 50 or older with non-small cell lung cancer.

In regard to this clonotype: One base separates it from a far larger clone, so it is likely a read error. The chain links TRBV6-9 to TRBJ1-2; no firm D call. Trimming took 3 bases from V and 4 from J, leaving 15 bases between them. The germline CDR1 and CDR2 sequences are MNHGY and SVAAGI. This CDR3 contains 15 residues. The DNA for the CDR3 is TGTGCCAGCAGTTACGTATACTTACCTACCTATGGCTACACCTTC. It is translated as CASSYVYLPTYGYTF.

The chain is built from TRBV28 and TRBJ1-6; D remains ambiguous. Germline CDR1 and CDR2: MDHEN and SYDVKM. Trimming stripped 7 bases from V and 10 bases from J, with 23 bases between. The CDR3 spans 16 residues. CDR3 DNA sequence: TGTGCCAGCACCGAACCTATGGGTGTTGGGAACTCACCCCTCCACTTT. It is translated as CASTEPMGVGNSPLHF.

Worth noting for this clonotype: A far larger clone is off by one base, so a read error is likely. The gene calls are TRBV6-1 and TRBJ1-1, with D possibly being TRBD1 (5 bases). The CDR3 extends over 14 amino acids. V lost 4 bases to trimming and J lost 5 bases, with 14 bases between them. The V gene's germline CDR1 is MNHNS and CDR2 SASEGT. The CDR3 loop reads CASSVDSGKTEAFF. The CDR3 region has the DNA TGTGCCAGCAGTGTCGACAGTGGTAAAACTGAAGCTTTCTTT.

With regard to this clonotype: A much larger clone is a single base away; this may be a read error. The chain recombines TRBV6-1 with TRBJ2-7, with a tentative D call TRBD2 (5 bases). V lost 4 bases and J lost 3, with 16 bases in between. CDR1 MNHNS and CDR2 SASEGT come from the germline V gene. The CDR3 has 15 residues. The CDR3 nucleotides read TGTGCCAGCAGTGGGGCCCTAGAGGGAGTCTACGAGCAGTACTTC. Its protein product is CASSGALEGVYEQYF.

In its sample, this clonotype was seen many times. The chain links TRBV6-1 to TRBJ1-1; a possible D gene is TRBD1 (6 bases). This CDR3 comprises 15 residues. Germline lookup yields CDR1 MNHNS and CDR2 SASEGT. Between the trimmed V and J ends, which lost 5 bases and 0 bases, there was a span of 13 bases. The CDR3 protein is CASSRGGGVNTEAFF. CDR3 sequence (DNA): TGTGCCAGCAGTCGTGGGGGCGGGGTGAACACTGAAGCTTTCTTT.

With respect to this clonotype: A junction end diverges from the germline sequence, so it may reflect a read error. This chain joins TRBV6-9 and TRBJ1-5; D is undetermined. This CDR3 has 11 amino acids. Per germline, CDR1 MNHGY and CDR2 SVAAGI. The CDR3 loop is CASRLQQLKYF. The DNA for the CDR3 is TGTGCCAGCAGACTACAACAGTTAAAGTATTTT.

About this clonotype: A far larger clone is one nucleotide away, so this likely arose from a read error. The rearrangement uses TRBV6-2 or TRBV6-3 and TRBJ2-3; 9 bases are shared with TRBD1. Germline assignment: CDR1 MNHEY and CDR2 SVGEGT. The V segment lost 5 bases and the J segment 7 bases; nucleotides outside the gene matches: 13. The CDR3 totals 16 residues. The CDR3 DNA follows: TGTGCCAGCAGTGAAGAACAGGGGGCGAGTACATATACGCAGTATTTT. It codes for CASSEEQGASTYTQYF.

The chain links TRBV6-1 to TRBJ2-1; 8 bases line up with TRBD2. The germline V gene encodes CDR1 MNHNS and CDR2 SASEGT. The V and J ends lost 10 bases and 4 bases, in that order; junction bases with no gene match: 12. There are 15 residues in the CDR3. The CDR3 sequence: CAIIRSGTSYNEQFF. Here the CDR3 DNA reads TGTGCCATCATAAGGTCCGGGACTAGTTACAATGAGCAGTTCTTC.

With regard to this clonotype: Given a far larger clone just one base away, this is likely a sequencing read error. The rearrangement links TRBV6-4 to TRBJ2-3, with D tentatively TRBD2 (7 bases). V shed 6 bases and J shed 3 bases, with 25 bases lying between them. Germline V gene data show CDR1 as MRHNA and CDR2 as SNTAGT. There are 18 residues in the CDR3. CDR3 sequence: CASREGRGGGFDTDTQYF. CDR3 coding DNA: TGTGCCAGCAGAGAGGGGAGGGGGGGCGGATTTGATACAGATACGCAGTATTTT.

This clonotype was observed once. This may come from a read error, since a much larger clone is one base off. The CDR3 DNA reads as TGTGCCAGCAGTTTCAACTCTGGGGCCAACGTCCTGACTTTC. This encodes CASSFNSGANVLTF. The V call is TRBV12-3 or TRBV12-4, the J call TRBJ2-6; D is uncertain. This CDR3 contains 14 residues. V dropped 3 bases and J dropped 0 bases, with 3 bases sitting between them.

This clonotype was detected ten times or more. This chain links TRBV3-1 with TRBJ1-1, with D tentatively TRBD1 (6 bases). The germline gives CDR1 LGHDT, CDR2 YNNKEL (reference sequence). The V gene lost 3 bases and the J gene lost 1 base, with 9 bases spanning the gap. The CDR3 has 14 amino acids. The CDR3 sequence is CASSHRGANTEAFF. For the CDR3, the DNA is TGTGCCAGCAGCCACCGGGGGGCGAACACTGAAGCTTTCTTT.

Worth noting for this clonotype: This may arise from a read error, as a much more abundant clone is one base away. V gene TRBV5-1 combines with J gene TRBJ2-5, with D possibly matching TRBD2 (5 bases). V gave up 4 bases and J gave up 2 bases, with 12 bases separating them. Germline CDR1 and CDR2: SGHRS and YFSETQ. There are 14 residues in the CDR3. The CDR3 spells CASSTGNRQETQYF. The CDR3 bases are TGCGCCAGCAGCACGGGGAACCGTCAAGAGACCCAGTACTTC. The full variable domain, with the rest looked up from reference TRBV5-1 and TRBJ2-5, is KAGVTQTPRYLIKTRGQQVTLSCSPISGHRSVSWYQQTPGQGLQFLFEYFSETQRNKGNFPGRFSGRQFSNSRSEMNVSTLELGDSALYLCASSTGNRQETQYFGPGTRLLVL.

By its share, this clonotype is medium-sized. The rearrangement joins TRBV7-2 to TRBJ2-2; D ambiguous. CDR1 SGHTA and CDR2 FQGNSA come from the germline V gene. The CDR3 has 13 amino acids. Deletions cut 5 bases from V and 6 bases from J, with 10 bases between. The CDR3 loop is CASSAQTAGELFF. The CDR3 nucleotides are TGTGCCAGCAGCGCCCAGACGGCCGGGGAGCTGTTTTTT. Together with reference TRBV7-2 and TRBJ2-2, the CDR3 gives the full variable domain: GAGVSQSPSNKVTEKGKDVELRCDPISGHTALYWYRQSLGQGLEFLIYFQGNSAPDKSGLPSDRFSAERTGGSVSTLTIQRTQQEDSAVYLCASSAQTAGELFFGEGSRLTVL.

Points on this clonotype: A far larger clone is only one base removed, so a read error is likely. V usage is TRBV7-9 and J usage is TRBJ1-2, with a weak D call TRBD1 (5 bases). CDR1 SEHNR and CDR2 FQNEAQ come from the germline V gene (reference sequence). The CDR3 length is 16 residues. With 5 bases removed from V and 10 bases from J, the gap between germline ends came to 26 bases. The CDR3 coding sequence is TGTGCCAGCAGCCTGGGACGGATCTTGTCTACGGGAGTCTACACCTTC. This gives the protein CASSLGRILSTGVYTF.

This clonotype was found many times. The J gene is TRBJ1-6, the V gene TRBV3-1; D remains ambiguous. The CDR3 consists of 14 residues. Germline CDR1 LGHDT, CDR2 YNNKEL (reference sequence). V dropped 7 bases and J dropped 7 bases, with 14 bases sitting between them. Written as DNA, the CDR3 is TGTGCCAGCAAAAATAAGGGTTTCAATTCACCCCTCCACTTT. As protein: CASKNKGFNSPLHF.

This clonotype was seen repeatedly, ten times or more. This chain links TRBV30 with TRBJ2-7; D gene ambiguous. V was pared by 3 bases and J by 7 bases, with 19 bases between. The CDR3 contains 14 residues. CDR1 is GTSNPN, CDR2 SVGIG, per germline (reference sequence). The CDR3 loop is CAWRGQGKPREQYF. The CDR3 bases are TGTGCCTGGAGGGGCCAAGGGAAGCCTCGAGAGCAGTACTTC.

This clonotype has ten or more counts. This sequence joins TRBV12-3 or TRBV12-4 and TRBJ2-3; maybe TRBD1 (6 bases). V shed 5 bases and J shed 2 bases, with 14 bases lying between them. CDR3 length equals 15 residues. CDR3 in DNA: TGTGCCAGCAGTGGATTACAGGGTTACACAGATACGCAGTATTTT. It codes for CASSGLQGYTDTQYF.